The rows below give T cell receptor beta chains drawn from one sample of a study of cytomegalovirus exposure and HLA in healthy donors. Sequenced by immunoSEQ multiplex PCR; TCRdb stores in-frame clones only, minus some. The sample has 65,000 to 75,000 clones, 60% to 75% seen once. Input material: PBMCs. All receptors come from a woman aged 55-70 years in good health and CMV-seropositive. Each CDR3 is given with its conserved first and last residue. The D gene is left open where the match is weak.

D gene | V gene | CDR3 protein
TRBD1 | TRBV5-1 | CASSQDRVPYNEQFF
TRBD2 | TRBV7-6 | CASSRTSGSGYEQYF
NA | TRBV6-5 | CASRNGETQYF
TRBD1 | TRBV13 | CASRNLRQGKNYGYTF
NA | TRBV29-1 | CSVETSGSTEAFF
NA | TRBV29-1 | CSVEGERNSYNEQFF
NA | TRBV2 | CASSRLVAEQFF
NA | TRBV4-2 | CASSPGQGFPEAFF
NA | TRBV5-1 | CASSLAQGSYEQYF
NA | TRBV2 | CASRASTGTGNTIYF
TRBD2 | TRBV4-1 | CASSQDSSSGVETQYF
TRBD2 | TRBV7-2 | CASSLGLLAGGRTDTQYF
TRBD2 | TRBV7-2 | CASSLVSGRAGAYEQYF
TRBD2 | TRBV11-3 | CASSLGLAGETQYF
NA | TRBV19 | CASSIVLAYEQYF
TRBD1 | TRBV9 | CASSGTGFYEQYF
NA | TRBV5-1 | CASSLDSYGYTF
NA | TRBV5-6 | CASSWRQDLYNEQFF
NA | TRBV7-3 | CASSRGGNYGYTF
TRBD1 | TRBV20-1 | CSAKDRGRTFF
TRBD1 | TRBV2 | CASRGQYNSPLHF
TRBD2 | TRBV5-1 | CASSLGWAGGDNEQFF
TRBD1 | TRBV5-6 | CASSLATGVTEAFF
TRBD1 | TRBV5-4 | CASSSRDRAPLGYGYTF
NA | TRBV28 | CASSSREGYMNTEAFF
NA | TRBV7-9 | CASSLGGSGRAEAFF